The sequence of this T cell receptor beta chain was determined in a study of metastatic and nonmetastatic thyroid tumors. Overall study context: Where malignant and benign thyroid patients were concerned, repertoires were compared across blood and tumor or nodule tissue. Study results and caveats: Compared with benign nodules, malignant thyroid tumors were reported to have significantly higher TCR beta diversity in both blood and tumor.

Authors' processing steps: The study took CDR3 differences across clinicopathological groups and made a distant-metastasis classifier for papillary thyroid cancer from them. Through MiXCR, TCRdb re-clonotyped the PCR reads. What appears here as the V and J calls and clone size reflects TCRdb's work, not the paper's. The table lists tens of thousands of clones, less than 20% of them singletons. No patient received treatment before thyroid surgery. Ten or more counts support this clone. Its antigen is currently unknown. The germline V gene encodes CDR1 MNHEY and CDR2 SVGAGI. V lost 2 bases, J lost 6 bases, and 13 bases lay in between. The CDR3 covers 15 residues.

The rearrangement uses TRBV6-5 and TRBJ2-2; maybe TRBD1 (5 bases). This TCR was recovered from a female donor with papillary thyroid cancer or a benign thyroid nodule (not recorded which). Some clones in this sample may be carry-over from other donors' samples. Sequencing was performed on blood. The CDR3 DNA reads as TGTGCCAGCAGTTACCCCGGACACGGTGCCGGGGAGCTGTTTTTT. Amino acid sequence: CASSYPGHGAGELFF.